A single sample gave rise to the 5 T cell receptor beta chains below, sequenced in a study of blood T cells in healthy people across ages. With a J-beta primer mix and a sample-barcoded 5' primer, a second PCR ran about 6 to 11 cycles. TCRdb analysed the 5' RACE reads with MiXCR anew, one entry per CDR3 protein. The table records about 670,000 distinct CDR3 sequences, over 40% of them present only once. The sample taken for sequencing was blood. The receptor set was obtained from a woman older than 75 in good health.

The chain couples TRBV7-8 to TRBJ2-7; D may be TRBD2 (6 bases). Trimming cost V 4 bases and J 1 base, with 17 bases left between them. The CDR3 has 16 amino acids. Looked up from germline, CDR1 is SGHVS and CDR2 is FQNEAQ. This chain's CDR3 is CASSSPRRGLSYEQYF. CDR3 bases: TGTGCCAGCAGCTCCCCCAGGCGAGGACTATCCTACGAGCAGTACTTC.

Ten or more counts support this clonotype. The V gene is TRBV4-1, the J gene TRBJ1-2, with D unresolved. This CDR3 region has 13 residues. CDR1 and CDR2 from the germline V gene are MGHRA and YSYEKL. Trimming removed 4 bases at V and 4 bases at J, with 10 bases between. The CDR3, as DNA: TGCGCCAGCAGCCCATTCGGACCCTATGGCTACACCTTC. Translation gives CASSPFGPYGYTF.

J is TRBJ1-1 and V is TRBV2; D gene ambiguous. V dropped 6 bases and J dropped 3 bases, with 8 bases sitting between them. The germline gives CDR1 SNHLY, CDR2 FYNNEI. This CDR3 is built from 12 residues. The CDR3 spells CASSPPDTEAFF. Written as DNA, the CDR3 is TGTGCCAGCAGCCCCCCGGACACTGAAGCTTTCTTT.

A word on this clonotype: It may be a read error: a sequence one base away is much more abundant. The rearrangement uses TRBV7-9 and TRBJ2-5; D is uncertain. Per germline, CDR1 SEHNR and CDR2 FQNEAQ (reference sequence). CDR3 size: 13 residues. V lost 4 bases to trimming and J lost 5 bases, with 11 bases between them. The CDR3 nucleotides are TGTGCCAGCAGCTCCGACTGGGATGAGACCCAGTACTTC. Its translation: CASSSDWDETQYF. Looking up the rest from reference TRBV7-9 and TRBJ2-5 gives the full variable domain: DTGVSQNPRHKITKRGQNVTFRCDPISEHNRLYWYRQTLGQGPEFLTYFQNEAQLEKSRLLSDRFSAERPKGSFSTLEIQRTEQGDSAMYLCASSSDWDETQYFGPGTRLLVL.

This sequence joins TRBV4-2 and TRBJ2-4, with D unclear. The DNA end is a closer match to TRBJ2-5, so the J assignment may be wrong. The CDR3 spans 13 residues. Germline V gives CDR1 LGHNA, CDR2 YNFKEQ. Written as DNA, the CDR3 is TGTGCCAGCAGCCAAGTGCAGGAAGAGACCCAGTACTTC. Amino acid sequence: CASSQVQEETQYF.